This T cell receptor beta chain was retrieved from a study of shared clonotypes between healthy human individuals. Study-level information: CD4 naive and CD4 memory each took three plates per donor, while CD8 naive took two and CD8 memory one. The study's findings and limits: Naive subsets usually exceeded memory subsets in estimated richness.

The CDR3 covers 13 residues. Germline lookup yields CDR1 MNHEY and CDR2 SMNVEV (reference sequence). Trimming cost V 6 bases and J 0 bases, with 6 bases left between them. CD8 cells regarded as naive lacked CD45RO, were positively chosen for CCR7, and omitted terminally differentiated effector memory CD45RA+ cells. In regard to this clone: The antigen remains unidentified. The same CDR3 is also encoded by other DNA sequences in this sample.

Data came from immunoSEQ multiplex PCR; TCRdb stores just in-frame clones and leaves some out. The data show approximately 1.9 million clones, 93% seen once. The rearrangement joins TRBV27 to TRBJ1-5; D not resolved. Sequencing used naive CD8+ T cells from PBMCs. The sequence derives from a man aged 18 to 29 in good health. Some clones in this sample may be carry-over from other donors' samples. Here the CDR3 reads CASSLGSNQPQHF. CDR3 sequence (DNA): TGTGCCAGCAGCCTCGGTAGCAATCAGCCCCAGCATTTT.